The 23 T cell receptor beta chains given below trace back to one sample, sequenced in a study of shared clonotypes between healthy human individuals. The method was immunoSEQ multiplex PCR; TCRdb's version includes in-frame clones alone and lacks a portion of them. The table has nearly 500,000 clones, around 78% seen once. The sample taken for sequencing was PBMCs. Receptors were obtained from a woman aged 40 to 50 in good health. Some clones in this sample may be carry-over from other donors' samples.

Turning to this clone: The likely explanation is a read error, given a far larger clone one base away. Within the sample, other DNA sequences also encode this same CDR3. V and J are TRBV29-1 and TRBJ1-2, with D perhaps matching TRBD1 (5 bases). CDR3 length equals 15 residues. Germline lookup yields CDR1 SQVTM and CDR2 ANQGSEA. The CDR3 region is CSVDGGARANYGYTF. The CDR3 region has the DNA TGCAGCGTTGATGGAGGGGCAAGAGCTAATTATGGCTACACCTTC. Filled out from reference TRBV29-1 and TRBJ1-2, the complete variable domain reads SAVISQKPSRDICQRGTSLTIQCQVDSQVTMMFWYRQQPGQSLTLIATANQGSEATYESGFVIDKFPISRPNLTFSTLTVSNMSPEDSSIYLCSVDGGARANYGYTFGSGTRLTVV.

CDR3 DNA sequence: TGTGCCAGCAGCTTAGTAGGGGATGCCGGGGAGCTGTTTTTT. Translating it yields CASSLVGDAGELFF. The rearrangement uses TRBV7-9 and TRBJ2-2, with a tentative D call TRBD1 (5 bases). V lost 1 base and J lost 6, with 9 bases in between. CDR1 is SEHNR, CDR2 FQNEAQ, per germline (reference sequence). The CDR3 is 14 residues long. The variable domain in full, completed from reference TRBV7-9 and TRBJ2-2, reads DTGVSQNPRHKITKRGQNVTFRCDPISEHNRLYWYRQTLGQGPEFLTYFQNEAQLEKSRLLSDRFSAERPKGSFSTLEIQRTEQGDSAMYLCASSLVGDAGELFFGEGSRLTVL.

This clone was picked up a small number of times. The rearrangement links TRBV5-1 to TRBJ2-5; possibly TRBD1 or TRBD2 for D (5 bases each). This CDR3 has 15 residues. V was cut by 3 bases and J by 3 bases, with 15 bases left in between. In germline, CDR1 is SGHRS, CDR2 YFSETQ. The CDR3 bases are TGCGCCAGCAGCTGGGCCGGGACGGCGAAAGAGACCCAGTACTTC. Translated: CASSWAGTAKETQYF.

This clone showed up just once. The chain joins TRBV4-2 to TRBJ2-3, with 7 nucleotides matching TRBD2. Germline CDR1 and CDR2: LGHNA and YNFKEQ. The CDR3 loop spans 17 amino acids. V gave up 1 base and J gave up 3 bases; unmatched junction bases: 10. CDR3 in DNA: TGTGCCAGCAGCCAAGTTTTCGGCGGGAGTGCGACAGATACGCAGTATTTT. This gives the protein CASSQVFGGSATDTQYF.

J is TRBJ2-2 and V is TRBV19; the match to TRBD2 covers 10 bases. The CDR3 is 16 amino acids. V gave up 6 bases and J gave up 1 base; unmatched junction bases: 5. Germline V gene sequence: CDR1 LNHDA, CDR2 SQIVND (reference sequence). The CDR3 DNA sequence: TGTGCCAGTAGACTCGGACTAGCGGAGAACACCGGGGAGCTGTTTTTT. This encodes CASRLGLAENTGELFF.

The DNA of the CDR3 is TGCGCCAGCAGCCAATCCTTGGGGGTAGGGCAAGAGACCCAGTACTTC. Its protein is CASSQSLGVGQETQYF. The V gene is TRBV4-3, the J gene TRBJ2-5; either TRBD1 or TRBD2 may fit D (5 bases each). Trimming took 2 bases from V and 2 from J, leaving 15 bases between them. CDR1 LGHNA and CDR2 YSLEER come from the germline V gene. The CDR3 loop spans 16 amino acids.

The J gene is TRBJ1-1, the V gene TRBV14; unclear D gene. Germline CDR1 reads SGHDN; CDR2 reads FVKESK. The CDR3 loop spans 14 amino acids. V lost 0 bases to trimming and J lost 3 bases, with 8 bases between them. The chain's CDR3 is CASSQDGRYTEAFF. CDR3 in DNA: TGTGCCAGCAGCCAAGATGGACGGTACACTGAAGCTTTCTTT. The entire variable domain, with the rest obtained from reference TRBV14 and TRBJ1-1, is as follows: EAGVTQFPSHSVIEKGQTVTLRCDPISGHDNLYWYRRVMGKEIKFLLHFVKESKQDESGMPNNRFLAERTGGTYSTLKVQPAELEDSGVYFCASSQDGRYTEAFFGQGTRLTVV.

The CDR3 nucleotides read TGCGCCAGCAGCTTTGCAGGGTCGAACACCGGGGAGCTGTTTTTT. Translated: CASSFAGSNTGELFF. V usage is TRBV5-1 and J usage is TRBJ2-2, with D possibly being TRBD1 (5 bases). Trimming cost V 2 bases and J 0 bases, with 8 bases left between them. The CDR3 totals 15 residues. The V gene's germline CDR1 is SGHRS and CDR2 YFSETQ.

CDR3 bases: TGTGCCAGCAGTGAAGACTTCGGGGAGCTGTTTTTT. Its translation: CASSEDFGELFF. The rearrangement links TRBV2 to TRBJ2-2, with D uncertain. The CDR3 has 12 residues. Germline assignment: CDR1 SNHLY and CDR2 FYNNEI. V lost 1 base and J lost 7, with 4 bases in between.

This clone was seen more than once but under ten times. V is TRBV9 and J is TRBJ1-5; D gene ambiguous. V was clipped by 0 bases and J by 3 bases, with 10 bases between them. This CDR3 region has 15 residues. In germline, CDR1 is SGDLS, CDR2 YYNGEE. The CDR3 nucleotides are TGTGCCAGCAGCGTAGGAGTGGGATACAATCAGCCCCAGCATTTT. Translating gives CASSVGVGYNQPQHF.

This clone was detected a few times. This chain uses TRBV2 with TRBJ2-1; 8 bases are a match to TRBD1. CDR1 and CDR2 (germline): SNHLY, FYNNEI. This CDR3 has 15 amino acids. V shed 6 bases and J 6 bases; nucleotides not matched to a gene: 10. The CDR3 here is CASREKTGVGNEQFF. CDR3 bases: TGTGCCAGCAGAGAGAAGACAGGGGTTGGCAATGAGCAGTTCTTC. Looking up the rest from reference TRBV2 and TRBJ2-1 gives the full variable domain: EPEVTQTPSHQVTQMGQEVILRCVPISNHLYFYWYRQILGQKVEFLVSFYNNEISEKSEIFDDQFSVERPDGSNFTLKIRSTKLEDSAMYFCASREKTGVGNEQFFGPGTRLTVL.

This clone was detected once. The rearrangement uses TRBV6-5 and TRBJ1-1, with 9 bases fitting TRBD1. CDR1 and CDR2 from the germline V gene are MNHEY and SVGAGI. The CDR3 extends over 15 amino acids. V was pared by 0 bases and J by 4 bases, with 3 bases of the junction left unmatched. The CDR3 nucleotides are TGTGCCAGCAGTTACTCGACAGGGGGGAGCACTGAAGCTTTCTTT. It translates to CASSYSTGGSTEAFF.

This chain uses TRBV15 with TRBJ1-5; a possible D gene is TRBD1 (5 bases). This CDR3 is built from 16 residues. V was cut by 1 base and J by 3 bases, with 13 bases left in between. Germline CDR1 is LNHNV and CDR2 is YYDKDF (reference sequence). The CDR3, as DNA: TGTGCCACCAGCAGAGTGGAGAGGGGTTACAATCAGCCCCAGCATTTT. Its protein is CATSRVERGYNQPQHF.

The V gene is TRBV10-2, the J gene TRBJ2-7, with D tentatively TRBD1 (6 bases). Trimming left V 3 bases short and J 5 bases short, with 17 bases between. This CDR3 comprises 15 residues. Per germline, CDR1 WSHSY and CDR2 SAAADI. The DNA of the CDR3 is TGCGCCAGCAGTGATAACGTTGGGGGCAGGCACGAGCAGTACTTC. Amino acid sequence: CASSDNVGGRHEQYF.

The table lists this clone with a few counts. CDR3 residues: CASSQEIGGAISYEQYF. CDR3 coding DNA: TGTGCCAGCAGCCAAGAGATAGGGGGGGCCATCTCCTACGAGCAGTACTTC. The chain combines TRBV4-2 with TRBJ2-7; D is perhaps TRBD2 (7 bases). The V end lost 0 bases, the J end lost 0 bases, and 15 bases lay between the germline ends. Germline lookup yields CDR1 LGHNA and CDR2 YNFKEQ. The CDR3 covers 17 residues.

This clone was detected only a few times. The chain carries TRBV10-3 and TRBJ2-1; TRBD2 matches 12 bases. The germline V gene encodes CDR1 ENHRY and CDR2 SYGVKD. J gave up 10 bases and V 10 bases, and 8 bases lay outside the gene matches. The CDR3 contains 13 residues. CDR3 bases: TGTGCCACCGCTAGCGGGAGGGCCTGGGAGCAGTTCTTC. Translated: CATASGRAWEQFF.

In this sample, this clone turned up once. The sample contains more than one DNA sequence encoding this CDR3. The chain employs TRBV4-3 and TRBJ2-3, with a weak D call TRBD2 (5 bases). In germline, CDR1 is LGHNA, CDR2 YSLEER. The CDR3 loop spans 15 amino acids. V lost 1 base to trimming and J lost 0 bases, with 8 bases between them. The CDR3: CASSQGGGSTDTQYF. DNA for the CDR3: TGCGCCAGCAGCCAAGGAGGCGGGAGCACAGATACGCAGTATTTT.

The V gene is TRBV29-1, the J gene TRBJ2-7; 10 bases are a match to TRBD1. CDR3 size: 12 residues. Unmatched junction bases numbered 3, after V lost 7 bases and J lost 3 bases. Germline V gene lookup returns CDR1 SQVTM and CDR2 ANQGSEA. CDR3 in amino acids: CSGGQGSYEQYF. The CDR3 nucleotides read TGCAGCGGGGGACAGGGGAGCTACGAGCAGTACTTC.

The chain links TRBV28 to TRBJ1-1; D remains ambiguous. CDR3 size: 14 residues. Germline lookup yields CDR1 MDHEN and CDR2 SYDVKM. V gave up 0 bases and J gave up 4 bases, with 9 bases separating them. The chain's CDR3 is CASSLWVLGTEAFF. CDR3 in DNA: TGTGCCAGCAGTTTATGGGTTCTGGGCACTGAAGCTTTCTTT.

V usage is TRBV19 and J usage is TRBJ1-5; possible D gene TRBD1, 5 bases. With 5 bases removed from V and 2 bases from J, the gap between germline ends came to 16 bases. Per the germline V gene, CDR1 is LNHDA and CDR2 is SQIVND (reference sequence). CDR3 length: 16 residues. The CDR3 sequence: CASSQTGTEGNQPQHF. The CDR3 region has the DNA TGTGCCAGTAGTCAAACCGGGACCGAAGGCAATCAGCCCCAGCATTTT.

The chain combines TRBV9 with TRBJ2-3; D might be TRBD2 (6 bases). The CDR3 consists of 16 residues. In germline, CDR1 is SGDLS, CDR2 YYNGEE. With 0 bases removed from V and 3 bases from J, the gap between germline ends came to 14 bases. CDR3 DNA sequence: TGTGCCAGCAGCGTAGCTACTCGCGGGAATACAGATACGCAGTATTTT. It yields the protein CASSVATRGNTDTQYF.

This clone occurred a few times. The chain links TRBV2 to TRBJ1-5; 10 bases are a match to TRBD1. The germline gives CDR1 SNHLY, CDR2 FYNNEI. The CDR3 runs 17 residues. V trimming: 0 bases; J trimming: 7 bases; junction bases outside the gene matches: 9. CDR3: CASSEAVGTGARQPQHF. The CDR3, as DNA: TGTGCCAGCAGTGAAGCGGTAGGGACAGGGGCTCGGCAGCCCCAGCATTTT.

The sample holds one count of this clone. The chain has TRBV2 and TRBJ2-1; D could derive from TRBD1 or TRBD2 (5 bases each). Trimming shortened V by 7 bases and J by 5 bases, and 15 bases separated the two germline ends. The CDR3 length is 14 residues. Per the germline V gene, CDR1 is SNHLY and CDR2 is FYNNEI. Here the CDR3 DNA reads TGTGCCAGCATGACCGGGACGGTAAACAATGAGCAGTTCTTC. It encodes CASMTGTVNNEQFF.